This T cell receptor (beta chain) was sequenced for a study of T cell repertoires in cytomegalovirus infection. At the level of the study: From public TCR beta signatures came an indication of both CMV infection and matching HLA type. Whole-study results and caveats: CMV-specific HLA-C-restricted TCR beta clonotypes dominated the ex vivo response. Carriers of CMV plus the relevant HLA were identified by cumulative public TCR beta family frequency.

With regard to this clonotype: Its antigen is as yet unknown.

Germline-derived CDR1 and CDR2 are MNHNS and SASEGT. CDR3 size: 15 residues. V lost 6 bases, J lost 7 bases, and 11 bases stayed unmatched. TCRdb used MiXCR to reprocess the reads, holding one entry per CDR3 protein. The sample carries some 180,000 distinct CDR3 sequences, approximately 19% recorded once. Input material: PBMCs. This receptor was taken from a human donor in good health (CMV status not recorded). Some clones in this sample may be carry-over from other donors' samples. This sequence joins TRBV6-1 and TRBJ1-5; 8 bases fit TRBD1. The CDR3 DNA reads as TGTGCCAGCAGCGAACGGACAGGGTCACGACAGCCCCAGCATTTT. Its translation is CASSERTGSRQPQHF.